These 11 T cell receptor beta chains share one sample of origin, sequenced in a study of naive and memory T cell subsets. An oligonucleotide containing a UMI was ligated to the 3' end of TCR cDNA. Four PCR rounds used nested alpha and beta constant region primers plus the SP2 primer. TCRdb called the 5' RACE reads again in MiXCR, with one record for every CDR3 protein. This sample has tens of thousands of distinct CDR3 sequences, with more than 7.5% found just once. All receptors come from a female donor in good health.

About this clonotype itself: A read error is possible here, since a much larger clone lies one base away. This sequence joins TRBV3-1 and TRBJ1-6; D might be TRBD1 (5 bases). The CDR3 consists of 14 residues. Trimming removed 4 bases at V and 10 bases at J, with 14 bases between. Germline V gene sequence: CDR1 LGHDT, CDR2 YNNKEL (reference sequence). CDR3: CASSPRGWASPLHF. CDR3 sequence (DNA): TGTGCCAGCAGCCCAAGGGGCTGGGCATCACCCCTCCACTTT.

This clonotype appeared many times. V gene TRBV2 combines with J gene TRBJ2-1; 8 bases are shared with TRBD2. This CDR3 has 15 residues. The V gene end was trimmed by 1 base and the J gene end by 4 bases; junction bases not matched to a gene: 3. From germline, CDR1 is SNHLY and CDR2 FYNNEI. The CDR3 here is CASSEGRGEYNEQFF. Here the CDR3 DNA reads TGTGCCAGCAGTGAAGGGCGGGGGGAATACAATGAGCAGTTCTTC.

A few counts support this clonotype. CDR3 loop: CASSTQGSHYNEQFF. The DNA of the CDR3 is TGTGCCAGCAGCACGCAGGGCTCCCATTACAATGAGCAGTTCTTC. The J gene is TRBJ2-1, the V gene TRBV6-5, with D possibly being TRBD1 (5 bases). Germline V gives CDR1 MNHEY, CDR2 SVGAGI. This CDR3 contains 15 residues. V shed 6 bases and J shed 4 bases, with 16 bases lying between them.

This rearrangement joins TRBV6-2 or TRBV6-3 to TRBJ1-2; tentative D call: TRBD1 (6 bases). The CDR3 has 12 amino acids. CDR1 and CDR2 (germline): MNHEY, SVGEGT. V shed 8 bases and J shed 4 bases, with 11 bases lying between them. The CDR3 reads CASGDRFYGYTF. CDR3 in DNA: TGTGCCAGCGGAGACAGGTTCTATGGCTACACCTTC.

The rearrangement links TRBV29-1 to TRBJ2-5; tentative D call: TRBD2 (5 bases). CDR1 is SQVTM, CDR2 ANQGSEA, per germline. V was pared by 3 bases and J by 2 bases, with 10 bases between. The CDR3 loop spans 13 amino acids. The chain's CDR3 is CSVDVGSQETQYF. Written as DNA, the CDR3 is TGCAGCGTTGACGTGGGGAGTCAAGAGACCCAGTACTTC.

The V call is TRBV5-1, the J call TRBJ1-3; 7 bases line up with TRBD1. Germline CDR1 and CDR2: SGHRS and YFSETQ. V lost 2 bases to trimming and J lost 1 base; unmatched junction nucleotides: 9. There are 17 residues in the CDR3. DNA for the CDR3: TGCGCCAGCAGCTTACAGGGGAGTGGGAATTCTGGAAACACCATATATTTT. Protein sequence: CASSLQGSGNSGNTIYF.

This clonotype was observed a handful of times. One junction end disagrees with the germline gene, perhaps due to a read error. The chain employs TRBV20-1 and TRBJ2-7; 7 bases fit TRBD2. The CDR3 covers 11 residues. Germline loops: CDR1 DFQATT, CDR2 SNEGSKA (reference sequence). The CDR3 sequence: CGASGTYEQYF. CDR3 nucleotides: TGTGGAGCTAGCGGTACCTACGAGCAGTACTTC.

This sequence joins TRBV19 and TRBJ2-1; 13 bases map to TRBD2. Per germline, CDR1 LNHDA and CDR2 SQIVND (reference sequence). Trimming cost V 8 bases and J 6 bases; bases outside gene matches: 7. This CDR3 comprises 15 residues. The CDR3 sequence: CASGRLAGGGNEQFF. CDR3 nucleotides: TGTGCCAGTGGCCGACTAGCGGGGGGTGGCAATGAGCAGTTCTTC.

There are many counts of this clonotype. V usage is TRBV20-1 and J usage is TRBJ1-1, with D uncertain. The germline V gene encodes CDR1 DFQATT and CDR2 SNEGSKA (reference sequence). CDR3 length: 14 amino acids. Trimming shortened V by 4 bases and J by 2 bases, and 14 bases separated the two germline ends. In DNA form, the CDR3 reads TGCAGTGCTACCCGGCACGGGGAAAACACTGAAGCTTTCTTT. Encoded protein: CSATRHGENTEAFF.

This clonotype was counted ten times or more. The chain is built from TRBV4-3 and TRBJ1-5, with a tentative D call TRBD1 (6 bases). Per the germline V gene, CDR1 is LGHNA and CDR2 is YSLEER. V was pared by 0 bases and J by 5 bases, with 17 bases between. The CDR3 is 17 amino acids. Here the CDR3 reads CASSQDPAGESHQPQHF. The CDR3 region has the DNA TGCGCCAGCAGCCAAGATCCTGCAGGGGAGAGCCATCAGCCCCAGCATTTT.

This clonotype appeared a few times. V and J are TRBV12-3 or TRBV12-4 and TRBJ1-5; the D is unclear. The CDR3 is 13 amino acids. Deletions cut 3 bases from V and 6 bases from J, with 9 bases between. CDR3 sequence: CASSFGSPQPQHF. The CDR3 DNA is TGTGCCAGCAGTTTTGGCAGCCCTCAGCCCCAGCATTTT.